These T cell receptor beta chains were read from a single sample in a study of control samples from healthy donors and cancer patients. Profiled with immunoSEQ multiplex PCR; TCRdb holds only in-frame clones, not every one. The table has fewer than 200,000 clones, 85% to 95% seen once. The specimen sequenced was blood. The source of these receptors is a man between 18 and 35 years old in good health. The CDR3 runs from the conserved cysteine through the conserved F or W. The order of the fields is J gene, clone size, D gene, V gene, CDR3 DNA, CDR3 protein. The D gene is left open where the match is weak. The size of a clone is reported for some rows only, either as once, few or many, or as a class for expanded clones.

j_gene: TRBJ2-7
abundance: NA
d_gene: NA
v_gene: TRBV2
CDR3nt: TGTGCCAGCAGTGAAGGGCCGGAATTCTACGAGCAGTACTTC
CDR3aa: CASSEGPEFYEQYF

j_gene: TRBJ2-5
abundance: NA
d_gene: NA
v_gene: TRBV12-5
CDR3nt: TGTGCTAGTGGTTTGAGGGGGCAAGAGACCCAGTACTTC
CDR3aa: CASGLRGQETQYF

j_gene: TRBJ1-6
abundance: once
d_gene: NA
v_gene: TRBV7-2
CDR3nt: TGTGCCAGCAGCTTAGTTTTCTATAATTCACCCCTCCACTTT
CDR3aa: CASSLVFYNSPLHF

j_gene: TRBJ2-1
abundance: NA
d_gene: NA
v_gene: TRBV2
CDR3nt: TGTGCCAGCAGCACAGGGCTTTTCTCCTACAATGAGCAGTTCTTC
CDR3aa: CASSTGLFSYNEQFF

j_gene: TRBJ2-1
abundance: NA
d_gene: TRBD2
v_gene: TRBV5-1
CDR3nt: TGCGCCAGCAGCTTGGCCGGGACTAGCGGGGTAGTAAATGAGCAGTTCTTC
CDR3aa: CASSLAGTSGVVNEQFF

j_gene: TRBJ1-5
abundance: NA
d_gene: NA
v_gene: TRBV5-1
CDR3nt: TGCGCCAGCAGCCTAGGAGAGCTTAGCAATCAGCCCCAGCATTTT
CDR3aa: CASSLGELSNQPQHF

j_gene: TRBJ2-1
abundance: NA
d_gene: NA
v_gene: TRBV19
CDR3nt: TGTGCCAGTAGGGGGGCAGGGTTCCTGGAGCAGTTCTTC
CDR3aa: CASRGAGFLEQFF

j_gene: TRBJ1-2
abundance: NA
d_gene: TRBD1
v_gene: TRBV30
CDR3nt: TGTGCCTGGAGGCGGGACAGGTGGAACTATGGCTACACCTTC
CDR3aa: CAWRRDRWNYGYTF

j_gene: TRBJ2-1
abundance: NA
d_gene: TRBD1
v_gene: TRBV11-3
CDR3nt: TGTGCCAGCAGCTTAGGGGGACAGGGGAACAATGAGCAGTTCTTC
CDR3aa: CASSLGGQGNNEQFF

j_gene: TRBJ2-7
abundance: NA
d_gene: NA
v_gene: TRBV14
CDR3nt: TGTGCCAGCAGCCCAACCCTGGGCAGCGATACTTACGAGCAGTACTTC
CDR3aa: CASSPTLGSDTYEQYF

j_gene: TRBJ2-1
abundance: NA
d_gene: NA
v_gene: TRBV4-1
CDR3nt: TGCGCCAGCAGCCAAGATAAGACAGCGGAGGAGCAGTTCTTC
CDR3aa: CASSQDKTAEEQFF

j_gene: TRBJ1-1
abundance: NA
d_gene: TRBD1
v_gene: TRBV24-1
CDR3nt: TGTGCCACCAGCCCTACAGGGGATGTCACTGAAGCTTTCTTT
CDR3aa: CATSPTGDVTEAFF

j_gene: TRBJ1-4
abundance: NA
d_gene: NA
v_gene: TRBV4-2
CDR3nt: TGTGCCAGCAGCCAAGCAGAGGGGATAAATGAAAAACTGTTTTTT
CDR3aa: CASSQAEGINEKLFF

j_gene: TRBJ2-1
abundance: NA
d_gene: TRBD2
v_gene: TRBV18
CDR3nt: TGTGCCAGCTCTCGACGGGCAGTCCGGGAGGGTGAGCAGTTCTTC
CDR3aa: CASSRRAVREGEQFF

j_gene: TRBJ2-3
abundance: once
d_gene: NA
v_gene: TRBV5-1
CDR3nt: TGCGCCAGCAGCTCTTCCCGTACCGATACGCAGTATTTT
CDR3aa: CASSSSRTDTQYF

j_gene: TRBJ1-3
abundance: NA
d_gene: TRBD1
v_gene: TRBV19
CDR3nt: TGTGCCAGTGGGACAGGGGGCGCCTCCTCTGGAAACACCATATATTTT
CDR3aa: CASGTGGASSGNTIYF

j_gene: TRBJ1-1
abundance: NA
d_gene: TRBD1
v_gene: TRBV29-1
CDR3nt: TGCAGCGTTGAAGGGACAGGGACTGAAGCTTTCTTT
CDR3aa: CSVEGTGTEAFF

j_gene: TRBJ1-5
abundance: NA
d_gene: NA
v_gene: TRBV19
CDR3nt: TGTGCCAGTAGTAGCACGGGGGTTAGCAATCAGCCCCAGCATTTT
CDR3aa: CASSSTGVSNQPQHF

j_gene: TRBJ2-5
abundance: NA
d_gene: NA
v_gene: TRBV5-8
CDR3nt: TGTGCCAGCAGCTTAATCAGACAGATCCTCGGGGAGACCCAGTACTTC
CDR3aa: CASSLIRQILGETQYF

j_gene: TRBJ1-3
abundance: NA
d_gene: NA
v_gene: TRBV24-1
CDR3nt: TGTGCCACCAGTGTCCCGGACAGTTCTTCTGGAAACACCATATATTTT
CDR3aa: CATSVPDSSSGNTIYF

j_gene: TRBJ1-5
abundance: NA
d_gene: NA
v_gene: TRBV3-1/TRBV3-2
CDR3nt: TGTGCCAGCAGCCAAGATTGGGCTTTTCAGCCCCAGCATTTT
CDR3aa: CASSQDWAFQPQHF

j_gene: TRBJ1-4
abundance: NA
d_gene: NA
v_gene: TRBV10-3
CDR3nt: TGTGCCATCAGTGAGTCGAGCCCCGGCCAGGGGAACGAAAAACTGTTTTTT
CDR3aa: CAISESSPGQGNEKLFF

j_gene: TRBJ2-1
abundance: NA
d_gene: TRBD2
v_gene: TRBV4-1
CDR3nt: TGCGCCAGCAGCCAGGGTGCTAGCGGAGATTACAATGAGCAGTTCTTC
CDR3aa: CASSQGASGDYNEQFF

j_gene: TRBJ1-1
abundance: NA
d_gene: TRBD1
v_gene: TRBV18
CDR3nt: TGTGCCAGCTCACCATACGGGACAGGTCCTTTGAACACTGAAGCTTTCTTT
CDR3aa: CASSPYGTGPLNTEAFF

j_gene: TRBJ2-3
abundance: NA
d_gene: TRBD1
v_gene: TRBV6-5
CDR3nt: TGTGCCAGCCGACGGGACAGGGGGACAGATACGCAGTATTTT
CDR3aa: CASRRDRGTDTQYF

j_gene: TRBJ2-1
abundance: NA
d_gene: NA
v_gene: TRBV11-3
CDR3nt: TGTGCCAGCAGCGCGGGGACAGACAATGAGCAGTTCTTC
CDR3aa: CASSAGTDNEQFF

j_gene: TRBJ1-2
abundance: NA
d_gene: NA
v_gene: TRBV3-1/TRBV3-2
CDR3nt: TGTGCCAGCAGCCAAGGGACTCCTGGCTACACCTTC
CDR3aa: CASSQGTPGYTF

j_gene: TRBJ2-1
abundance: NA
d_gene: TRBD2
v_gene: TRBV27
CDR3nt: TGTGCCAGCAGTTTAAGGACTAGCGGGCCCGTGGATGAGCAGTTCTTC
CDR3aa: CASSLRTSGPVDEQFF

j_gene: TRBJ2-1
abundance: NA
d_gene: NA
v_gene: TRBV29-1
CDR3nt: TGCAGCGTTCAAAGGTACAGGGATGATGAGCAGTTCTTC
CDR3aa: CSVQRYRDDEQFF

j_gene: TRBJ1-6
abundance: NA
d_gene: TRBD1
v_gene: TRBV7-8
CDR3nt: TGTGCCAGCAGCTTACAGGGGGCGAATTCACCCCTCCACTTT
CDR3aa: CASSLQGANSPLHF

j_gene: TRBJ1-1
abundance: once
d_gene: NA
v_gene: TRBV3-1/TRBV3-2
CDR3nt: TGTGCCAGCCACGACCCTTTGGGGCACGAAGCTTTCTTT
CDR3aa: CASHDPLGHEAFF

j_gene: TRBJ1-5
abundance: NA
d_gene: TRBD1
v_gene: TRBV20-1
CDR3nt: TGCAGTGCTAGTACCGGACAGGCTAATCAGCCCCAGCATTTT
CDR3aa: CSASTGQANQPQHF

j_gene: TRBJ2-2
abundance: NA
d_gene: TRBD2
v_gene: TRBV27
CDR3nt: TGTGCCAGCAGTTCATCCCGACTAGCGGGGAGAACCGGGGAGCTGTTTTTT
CDR3aa: CASSSSRLAGRTGELFF

j_gene: TRBJ2-7
abundance: NA
d_gene: NA
v_gene: TRBV5-4
CDR3nt: TGTGCCAGCAGCTTTAGGACAGCCCCCTACGAGCAGTACTTC
CDR3aa: CASSFRTAPYEQYF

j_gene: TRBJ2-1
abundance: NA
d_gene: TRBD1
v_gene: TRBV9
CDR3nt: TGTGCCAGCAGCGCCCTCGGGACAGGTTACTACAATGAGCAGTTCTTC
CDR3aa: CASSALGTGYYNEQFF

j_gene: TRBJ2-6
abundance: NA
d_gene: NA
v_gene: TRBV18
CDR3nt: TGTGCCAGCTCACCCCGGACACCCACCTCTGGGGCCAACGTCCTGACTTTC
CDR3aa: CASSPRTPTSGANVLTF

j_gene: TRBJ2-1
abundance: once
d_gene: TRBD1
v_gene: TRBV24-1
CDR3nt: TGTGCCACCAGTGTTCCGGGACAGAACCTTAATGAGCAGTTCTTC
CDR3aa: CATSVPGQNLNEQFF

j_gene: TRBJ2-3
abundance: NA
d_gene: NA
v_gene: TRBV7-3
CDR3nt: TGTGCCAGCAGCCCAGATGGACATAGCACAGATACGCAGTATTTT
CDR3aa: CASSPDGHSTDTQYF

j_gene: TRBJ2-5
abundance: once
d_gene: TRBD2
v_gene: TRBV3-1/TRBV3-2
CDR3nt: TGTGCCAGCAGCCTGGGACTAGCGGGGACCCAAGAGACCCAGTACTTC
CDR3aa: CASSLGLAGTQETQYF

j_gene: TRBJ2-1
abundance: NA
d_gene: NA
v_gene: TRBV30
CDR3nt: TGTGCCTGGAGTCAGGGTTACAATGAGCAGTTCTTC
CDR3aa: CAWSQGYNEQFF

j_gene: TRBJ1-1
abundance: NA
d_gene: NA
v_gene: TRBV5-1
CDR3nt: TGCGCCAGCAGCTCCGGACAAATGAACACTGAAGCTTTCTTT
CDR3aa: CASSSGQMNTEAFF

j_gene: TRBJ1-5
abundance: NA
d_gene: NA
v_gene: TRBV6-1
CDR3nt: TGTGCCAGCAGTGAAGGGACGATAATCGAGGGTCAGCCCCAGCATTTT
CDR3aa: CASSEGTIIEGQPQHF

j_gene: TRBJ2-1
abundance: NA
d_gene: TRBD1
v_gene: TRBV28
CDR3nt: TGTGCCAGCAGGCCAGGGGGAATGAGCTCCTACAATGAGCAGTTCTTC
CDR3aa: CASRPGGMSSYNEQFF

j_gene: TRBJ1-3
abundance: NA
d_gene: TRBD1
v_gene: TRBV6-1
CDR3nt: TGTGCCAGCAGTGAAGGGGACAGTAGAAACACCATATATTTT
CDR3aa: CASSEGDSRNTIYF

j_gene: TRBJ1-3
abundance: NA
d_gene: NA
v_gene: TRBV2
CDR3nt: TGTGCCAGCAGTTACAGGGATGGAAACACCATATATTTT
CDR3aa: CASSYRDGNTIYF

j_gene: TRBJ1-1
abundance: NA
d_gene: NA
v_gene: TRBV19
CDR3nt: TGTGCCAGTAGCACCGCCCTTGGGAACACTGAAGCTTTCTTT
CDR3aa: CASSTALGNTEAFF

j_gene: TRBJ2-7
abundance: NA
d_gene: TRBD1
v_gene: TRBV4-2
CDR3nt: TGTGCCAGCAGCCAAGTCCCCGGGACAGGGAGGGAGCAGTACTTC
CDR3aa: CASSQVPGTGREQYF

j_gene: TRBJ1-5
abundance: NA
d_gene: NA
v_gene: TRBV9
CDR3nt: TGTGCCAGCAGCGTGGGGGACAATCAGCCCCAGCATTTT
CDR3aa: CASSVGDNQPQHF

j_gene: TRBJ1-5
abundance: NA
d_gene: NA
v_gene: TRBV9
CDR3nt: TGTGCCAGCAGCCCGGACAGAAGCAATCAGCCCCAGCATTTT
CDR3aa: CASSPDRSNQPQHF

j_gene: TRBJ2-7
abundance: NA
d_gene: NA
v_gene: TRBV9
CDR3nt: TGTGCCAGCAGCGTAGCACCAGGGGCTACCTACGAGCAGTACTTC
CDR3aa: CASSVAPGATYEQYF

j_gene: TRBJ2-5
abundance: NA
d_gene: NA
v_gene: TRBV30
CDR3nt: TGTGCCTGGAGTGGGGGCAGGTTAACGTACCAAGAGACCCAGTACTTC
CDR3aa: CAWSGGRLTYQETQYF

j_gene: TRBJ2-2
abundance: NA
d_gene: TRBD2
v_gene: TRBV28
CDR3nt: TGTGCCAGCAGTTTCCCACTAGCGGGGGGGACCGGGGAGCTGTTTTTT
CDR3aa: CASSFPLAGGTGELFF

j_gene: TRBJ1-5
abundance: few
d_gene: TRBD1
v_gene: TRBV6-1
CDR3nt: TGTGCCAGCAGTGAAGCCAAGGACAGGGGTAGCAATCAGCCCCAGCATTTT
CDR3aa: CASSEAKDRGSNQPQHF

j_gene: TRBJ2-3
abundance: once
d_gene: NA
v_gene: TRBV7-8
CDR3nt: TGTGCCAGCAGCTGGGCTAGTCTCGGGGCAGATACGCAGTATTTT
CDR3aa: CASSWASLGADTQYF

j_gene: TRBJ1-5
abundance: NA
d_gene: TRBD1
v_gene: TRBV12-5
CDR3nt: TGTGCTAGTGGTTTGGCGCGGGACAGAAATCAGCCCCAGCATTTT
CDR3aa: CASGLARDRNQPQHF

j_gene: TRBJ2-6
abundance: few
d_gene: NA
v_gene: TRBV5-1
CDR3nt: TGCGCCAGCAGCCTGGGCCTTTCTGGGGCCAACGTCCTGACTTTC
CDR3aa: CASSLGLSGANVLTF

j_gene: TRBJ2-3
abundance: NA
d_gene: NA
v_gene: TRBV11-2
CDR3nt: TGTGCCAGCAGCTTGGTAGATTCGCCCACAGATACGCAGTATTTT
CDR3aa: CASSLVDSPTDTQYF

j_gene: TRBJ1-1
abundance: NA
d_gene: NA
v_gene: TRBV5-1
CDR3nt: TGCGCCAGCAGCGGAGGACTGTCTCCGAACACTGAAGCTTTCTTT
CDR3aa: CASSGGLSPNTEAFF

j_gene: TRBJ2-1
abundance: NA
d_gene: TRBD2
v_gene: TRBV5-1
CDR3nt: TGCGCCAGCAGCTTGGCCTCTAGCGGGGGGGATGAGCAGTTCTTC
CDR3aa: CASSLASSGGDEQFF

j_gene: TRBJ1-1
abundance: NA
d_gene: NA
v_gene: TRBV5-4
CDR3nt: TGTGCCAGCACCCCAGGACGGATGAACACTGAAGCTTTCTTT
CDR3aa: CASTPGRMNTEAFF